Listed below are T cell receptor beta chains from one sample, sequenced in a study of beta chain features in type 1 diabetes. Some clones are missing from TCRdb's copy, which holds only in-frame ones; the method was immunoSEQ multiplex PCR. The data show approximately 15,000 clones, about 72% seen once. The material sequenced was stem cell memory CD4+ T cells from blood. The receptors here all came from a woman between 18 and 29 years old with type 1 diabetes. The CDR3 runs from the conserved cysteine through the conserved F or W. The D gene is left open where the match is weak. Some rows have no size entry. The others give once, few or many, or a class for an expanded clone.

D gene: TRBD2
clone size: -
J gene: TRBJ2-5
V gene: TRBV9
CDR3 protein: CASSVTSGPQETQYF
CDR3 DNA: TGTGCCAGCAGCGTTACTAGCGGACCTCAAGAGACCCAGTACTTC

D gene: TRBD1
clone size: once
J gene: TRBJ2-3
V gene: TRBV2
CDR3 protein: CASSASAGTGSTDTQYF
CDR3 DNA: TGTGCCAGCAGTGCCTCCGCCGGGACAGGGTCCACAGATACGCAGTATTTT

D gene: TRBD2
clone size: -
J gene: TRBJ2-1
V gene: TRBV7-2
CDR3 protein: CASSSAQRGYNEQFF
CDR3 DNA: TGTGCCAGCAGCTCCGCGCAGCGGGGTTACAATGAGCAGTTCTTC

D gene: -
clone size: -
J gene: TRBJ2-3
V gene: TRBV7-2
CDR3 protein: CASNQGGMVDTQYF
CDR3 DNA: TGTGCCAGCAATCAAGGCGGGATGGTGGATACGCAGTATTTT

D gene: -
clone size: -
J gene: TRBJ2-1
V gene: TRBV19
CDR3 protein: CASSIRGKRGDSYNEQFF
CDR3 DNA: TGTGCCAGTAGTATCCGGGGGAAGAGGGGTGACTCCTACAATGAGCAGTTCTTC

D gene: -
clone size: -
J gene: TRBJ2-3
V gene: TRBV30
CDR3 protein: CAWSATRGDTQYF
CDR3 DNA: TGTGCCTGGAGCGCAACCCGGGGGGATACGCAGTATTTT

D gene: -
clone size: once
J gene: TRBJ1-2
V gene: TRBV7-3
CDR3 protein: CASSPTTFRSRHYGYTF
CDR3 DNA: TGTGCCAGCAGCCCGACGACTTTTCGCAGCCGACACTATGGCTACACCTTC

D gene: TRBD1
clone size: -
J gene: TRBJ2-7
V gene: TRBV28
CDR3 protein: CASRNLRFGTGGSYEQYF
CDR3 DNA: TGTGCCAGCAGGAACCTCCGTTTTGGGACAGGGGGCTCCTACGAGCAGTACTTC

D gene: TRBD1
clone size: -
J gene: TRBJ1-2
V gene: TRBV11-3
CDR3 protein: CASSLVAAGGYYGYTF
CDR3 DNA: TGTGCCAGCAGCTTAGTCGCGGCAGGGGGTTACTATGGCTACACCTTC

D gene: TRBD2
clone size: once
J gene: TRBJ2-3
V gene: TRBV27
CDR3 protein: CASRRTRADTQYF
CDR3 DNA: TGTGCCAGCCGAAGGACTAGGGCAGATACGCAGTATTTT